These 14 T cell receptor beta chains were all obtained from the same sample, sequenced in a study of tumor-infiltrating lymphocytes in localized non-small cell lung cancer. Here immunoSEQ multiplex PCR was the method, and the copy in TCRdb shows in-frame clones only, minus some. The sample has 5,000 to 8,000 clones, 71% seen once. The sequenced material came from uninvolved lung tissue not adjacent to the tumor. The source is a human donor with non-small cell lung cancer.

The chain links TRBV11-2 to TRBJ2-1, with 13 bases lining up with TRBD2. V was pared by 4 bases and J by 3 bases, with 6 bases of the junction left unmatched. This CDR3 comprises 17 residues. Germline values: CDR1 SGHAT, CDR2 FQNNGV. This CDR3 is CASSSVGLAGYYNEQFF. The CDR3 DNA is TGTGCCAGCAGCTCCGTGGGACTAGCGGGGTACTACAATGAGCAGTTCTTC.

The J gene is TRBJ2-7, the V gene TRBV19; unclear D gene. CDR3 length: 14 amino acids. V was clipped by 1 base and J by 4 bases, with 11 bases between them. The germline gives CDR1 LNHDA, CDR2 SQIVND (reference sequence). The CDR3 DNA follows: TGTGCCAGTAGTATAGGAGGATTCCGGTACGAGCAGTACTTC. This translates into CASSIGGFRYEQYF.

The rearrangement uses TRBV27 and TRBJ2-3, with 9 bases that match TRBD2. V dropped 5 bases and J dropped 2; count of bases not matched to a gene: 5. The germline gives CDR1 MNHEY, CDR2 SMNVEV (reference sequence). The CDR3 length is 15 residues. In nucleotides, the CDR3 is TGTGCCAGCAGTCCCCTAGCGGGACTCACAGATACGCAGTATTTT. It translates to CASSPLAGLTDTQYF.

The chain recombines TRBV5-1 with TRBJ2-2; TRBD2 matches 13 bases. Germline CDR1 SGHRS, CDR2 YFSETQ. The CDR3 has 16 residues. Trimming at V came to 2 bases and at J to 5 bases, leaving 3 bases not matched to a gene. Here the CDR3 reads CASSFMTSGGTGELFF. CDR3 DNA: TGCGCCAGCAGCTTCATGACTAGCGGGGGGACCGGGGAGCTGTTTTTT. The full variable domain, completed using reference TRBV5-1 and TRBJ2-2, is KAGVTQTPRYLIKTRGQQVTLSCSPISGHRSVSWYQQTPGQGLQFLFEYFSETQRNKGNFPGRFSGRQFSNSRSEMNVSTLELGDSALYLCASSFMTSGGTGELFFGEGSRLTVL.

The chain carries TRBV5-6 and TRBJ1-2; possible D gene TRBD1, 6 bases. V lost 5 bases and J lost 4, with 15 bases in between. CDR3 length equals 14 residues. Germline loops: CDR1 SGHDT, CDR2 YYEEEE. CDR3 sequence (DNA): TGTGCCAGCAGACCGACAGGACTTGCCTATGGCTACACCTTC. This sequence encodes CASRPTGLAYGYTF.

The chain couples TRBV7-2 to TRBJ1-1; 8 nucleotides align to TRBD1. This CDR3 has 15 amino acids. Germline trimming cut 1 base from V and 3 bases from J; bases unmatched to any gene: 4. Germline lookup yields CDR1 SGHTA and CDR2 FQGNSA. Written as DNA, the CDR3 is TGTGCCAGCAGCTTAGGGGCAGGGGGCTACACTGAAGCTTTCTTT. As protein: CASSLGAGGYTEAFF.

J is TRBJ2-1 and V is TRBV29-1; TRBD2 aligns across 10 bases. The CDR3 contains 15 residues. The trim removed 0 bases at V and 5 bases at J, leaving 4 bases unmatched. CDR1 and CDR2 (germline): SQVTM, ANQGSEA. Here the CDR3 DNA reads TGCAGCGTTGAAGAATCGACTAGCGGGCACAATGAGCAGTTCTTC. Amino acids: CSVEESTSGHNEQFF.

The chain links TRBV27 to TRBJ1-4; 7 bases are a match to TRBD1. The CDR3 covers 16 residues. Trimming at V came to 2 bases and at J to 3 bases, leaving 6 bases not matched to a gene. CDR1 is MNHEY and CDR2 is SMNVEV in the germline V gene (reference sequence). The CDR3 DNA is TGTGCCAGCAGTTTAGGATCCGGGACAGCTAATGAAAAACTGTTTTTT. Its translation: CASSLGSGTANEKLFF.

The chain recombines TRBV11-3 with TRBJ2-1; either TRBD1 or TRBD2 may supply D (6 bases each). Germline loops: CDR1 SGHNT, CDR2 YENEEA. The CDR3 totals 14 residues. V lost 5 bases and J 6 bases, leaving 14 bases between the germline ends. The CDR3 coding sequence is TGTGCCAGCAGCAAAGGGGGGACTGTCAATGAGCAGTTCTTC. This encodes CASSKGGTVNEQFF.

The count of this clone is one. This chain joins TRBV19 and TRBJ1-2; D is possibly TRBD1 (5 bases). The CDR3 extends over 16 amino acids. Per germline, CDR1 LNHDA and CDR2 SQIVND (reference sequence). The germline V and J ends were trimmed by 10 bases and 6 bases, with 27 bases remaining between them. As DNA, the CDR3 is TGTGCCATTAGAAGCGCGGGGGACGGGGAGGAGGATGGCTACACCTTC. Its protein is CAIRSAGDGEEDGYTF.

V usage is TRBV5-4 and J usage is TRBJ2-3; unclear D gene. The CDR3 has 17 residues. The V gene lost 0 bases and the J gene lost 0 bases, with 14 bases spanning the gap. CDR1 and CDR2 from the germline V gene are SGHNT and YYREEE (reference sequence). CDR3 coding DNA: TGTGCCAGCAGCTTGGCCAGTAAGGGCGGTAGCACAGATACGCAGTATTTT. This translates into CASSLASKGGSTDTQYF.

The rearrangement uses TRBV6-1 and TRBJ1-1; the D is unclear. V lost 7 bases and J 3 bases, leaving 12 bases between the germline ends. CDR3 length: 13 amino acids. Germline V gene sequence: CDR1 MNHNS, CDR2 SASEGT. The CDR3 DNA follows: TGTGCCAGCATCAATTCGGCGTACACTGAAGCTTTCTTT. The encoded protein is CASINSAYTEAFF.

This clone was observed a handful of times. The chain links TRBV30 to TRBJ2-1; tentatively, D is TRBD1 (6 bases). CDR3 size: 15 residues. Germline CDR1 is GTSNPN and CDR2 is SVGIG (reference sequence). V was pared by 1 base and J by 2 bases, with 12 bases between. The CDR3 region has the DNA TGTGCCTGGAGTGATAGGGGGATCGCCTACAATGAGCAGTTCTTC. Translated: CAWSDRGIAYNEQFF.

This clone was recorded a few times. The chain has TRBV6-4 and TRBJ2-7; TRBD1 matches at 8 bases. The J segment lost 1 base and the V segment lost 4 bases, leaving 6 bases of the junction unmatched. The CDR3 covers 15 residues. Germline CDR1 and CDR2: MRHNA and SNTAGT. The CDR3 is CASSAHRGISYEQYF. CDR3 sequence (DNA): TGTGCCAGCAGTGCCCACAGGGGGATATCCTACGAGCAGTACTTC.